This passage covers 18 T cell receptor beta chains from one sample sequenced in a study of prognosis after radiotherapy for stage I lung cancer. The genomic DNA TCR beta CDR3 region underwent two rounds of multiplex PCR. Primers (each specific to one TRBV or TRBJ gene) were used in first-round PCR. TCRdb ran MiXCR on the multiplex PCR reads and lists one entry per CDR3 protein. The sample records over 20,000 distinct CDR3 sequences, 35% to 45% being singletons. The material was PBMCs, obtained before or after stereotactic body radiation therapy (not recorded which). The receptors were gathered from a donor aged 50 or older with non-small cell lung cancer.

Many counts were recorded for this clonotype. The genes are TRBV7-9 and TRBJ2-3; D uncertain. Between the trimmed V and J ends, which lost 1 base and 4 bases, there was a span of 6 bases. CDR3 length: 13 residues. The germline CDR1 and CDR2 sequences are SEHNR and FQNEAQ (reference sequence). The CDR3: CASSLGGSDTQYF. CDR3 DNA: TGTGCCAGCAGCTTAGGCGGTTCAGATACGCAGTATTTT.

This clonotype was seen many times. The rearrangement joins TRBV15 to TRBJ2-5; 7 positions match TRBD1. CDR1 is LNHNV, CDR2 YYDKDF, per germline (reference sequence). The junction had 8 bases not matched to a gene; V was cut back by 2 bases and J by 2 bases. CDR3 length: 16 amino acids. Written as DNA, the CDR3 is TGTGCCACCAGCAGACCGACCGGGACAGCACAAGAGACCCAGTACTTC. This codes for CATSRPTGTAQETQYF.

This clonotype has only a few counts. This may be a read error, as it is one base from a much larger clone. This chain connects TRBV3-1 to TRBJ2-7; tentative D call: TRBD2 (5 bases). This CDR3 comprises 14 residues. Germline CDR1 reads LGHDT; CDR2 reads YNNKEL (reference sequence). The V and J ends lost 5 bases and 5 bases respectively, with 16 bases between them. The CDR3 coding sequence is TGTGCCAGCAGCTCCCCCCTTAGCGACCACGAGCAGTACTTC. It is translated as CASSSPLSDHEQYF.

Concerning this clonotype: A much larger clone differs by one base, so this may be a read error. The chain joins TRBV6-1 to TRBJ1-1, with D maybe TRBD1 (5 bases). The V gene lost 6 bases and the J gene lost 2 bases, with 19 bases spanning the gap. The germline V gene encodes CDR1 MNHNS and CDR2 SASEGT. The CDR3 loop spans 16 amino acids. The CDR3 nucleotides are TGTGCCAGCAGCCGACCTCCGGGACGGATAAACACTGAAGCTTTCTTT. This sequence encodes CASSRPPGRINTEAFF.

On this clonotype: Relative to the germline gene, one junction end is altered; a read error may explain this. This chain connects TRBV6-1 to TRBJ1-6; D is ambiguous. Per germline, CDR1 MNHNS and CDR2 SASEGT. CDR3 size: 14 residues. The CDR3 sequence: CVSSHRRNNSPLHF. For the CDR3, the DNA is TGTGTCAGCAGTCACCGACGTAATAATTCACCCCTCCACTTT.

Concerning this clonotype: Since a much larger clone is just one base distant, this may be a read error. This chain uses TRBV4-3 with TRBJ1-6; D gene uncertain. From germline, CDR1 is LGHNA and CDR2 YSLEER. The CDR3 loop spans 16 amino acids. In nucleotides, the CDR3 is TGCGCCGGCAGCCTCGAACTCCGGGATCTCGATTCATCCCTCCACTTT. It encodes CAGSLELRDLDSSLHF.

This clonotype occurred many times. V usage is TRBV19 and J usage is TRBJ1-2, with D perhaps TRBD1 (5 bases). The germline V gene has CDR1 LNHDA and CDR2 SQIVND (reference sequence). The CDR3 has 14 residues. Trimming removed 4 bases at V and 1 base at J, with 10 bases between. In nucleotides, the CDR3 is TGTGCCAGTAGTAAACAGACAGTTAACTATGGCTACACCTTC. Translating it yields CASSKQTVNYGYTF.

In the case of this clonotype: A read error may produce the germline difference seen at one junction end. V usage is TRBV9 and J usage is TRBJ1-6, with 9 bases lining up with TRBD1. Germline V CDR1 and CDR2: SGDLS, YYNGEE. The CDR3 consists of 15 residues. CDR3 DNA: TGTGCCAGCAGAGCCCGGGACAGGGATAATTCACCCATCCACTTT. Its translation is CASRARDRDNSPIHF.

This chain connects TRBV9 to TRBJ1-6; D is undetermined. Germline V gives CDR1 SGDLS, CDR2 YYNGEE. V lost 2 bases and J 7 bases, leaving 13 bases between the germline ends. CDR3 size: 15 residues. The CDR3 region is CASSVNNDINSPLHF. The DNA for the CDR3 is TGTGCCAGCAGCGTCAACAACGACATAAATTCACCCCTCCACTTT.

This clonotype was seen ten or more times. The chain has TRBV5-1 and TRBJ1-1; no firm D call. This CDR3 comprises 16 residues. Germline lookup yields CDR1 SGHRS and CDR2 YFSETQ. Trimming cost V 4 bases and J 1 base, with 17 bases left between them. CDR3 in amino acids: CASSLDGRPGNTEAFF. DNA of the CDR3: TGCGCCAGCAGCCTGGACGGACGGCCGGGGAACACTGAAGCTTTCTTT.

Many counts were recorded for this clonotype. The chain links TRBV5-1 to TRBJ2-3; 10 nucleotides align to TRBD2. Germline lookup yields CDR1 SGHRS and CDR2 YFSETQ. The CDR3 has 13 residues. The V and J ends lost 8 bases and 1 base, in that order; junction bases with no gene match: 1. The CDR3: CASGLAGTDTQYF. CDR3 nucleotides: TGCGCCAGTGGACTAGCGGGCACAGATACGCAGTATTTT.

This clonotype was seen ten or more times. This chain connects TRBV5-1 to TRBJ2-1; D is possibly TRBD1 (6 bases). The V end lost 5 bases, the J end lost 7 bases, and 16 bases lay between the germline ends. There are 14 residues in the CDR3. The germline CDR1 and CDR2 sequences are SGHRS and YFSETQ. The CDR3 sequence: CASRQQGSGNEQFF. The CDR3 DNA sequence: TGCGCCAGCAGGCAACAGGGCTCGGGTAATGAGCAGTTCTTC.

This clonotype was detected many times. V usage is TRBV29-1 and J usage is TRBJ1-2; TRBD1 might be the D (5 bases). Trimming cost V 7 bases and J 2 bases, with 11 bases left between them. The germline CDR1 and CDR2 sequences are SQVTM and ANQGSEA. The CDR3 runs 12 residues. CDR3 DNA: TGCAGCGGAGGGGAAAGCAACTATGGCTACACCTTC. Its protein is CSGGESNYGYTF.

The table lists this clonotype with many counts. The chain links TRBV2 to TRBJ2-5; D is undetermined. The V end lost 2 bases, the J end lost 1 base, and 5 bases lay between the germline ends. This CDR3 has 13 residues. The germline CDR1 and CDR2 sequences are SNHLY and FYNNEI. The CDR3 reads CASSELAQETQYF. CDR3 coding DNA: TGTGCCAGCAGTGAATTAGCCCAAGAGACCCAGTACTTC. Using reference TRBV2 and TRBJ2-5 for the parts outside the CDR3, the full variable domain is EPEVTQTPSHQVTQMGQEVILRCVPISNHLYFYWYRQILGQKVEFLVSFYNNEISEKSEIFDDQFSVERPDGSNFTLKIRSTKLEDSAMYFCASSELAQETQYFGPGTRLLVL.

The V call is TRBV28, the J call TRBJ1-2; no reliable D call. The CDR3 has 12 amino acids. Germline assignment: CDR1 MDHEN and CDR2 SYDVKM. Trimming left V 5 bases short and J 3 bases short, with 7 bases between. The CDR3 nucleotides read TGTGCCAGCAGTCGGGCAGACTATGGCTACACCTTC. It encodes CASSRADYGYTF.

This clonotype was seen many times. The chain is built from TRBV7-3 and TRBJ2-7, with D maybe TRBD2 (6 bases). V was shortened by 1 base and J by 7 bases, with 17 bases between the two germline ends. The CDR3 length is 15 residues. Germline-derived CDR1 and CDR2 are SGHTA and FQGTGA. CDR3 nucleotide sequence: TGTGCCAGCAGCTTAAGGGCTAGCGAGTGGAATGAGCAGTACTTC. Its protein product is CASSLRASEWNEQYF.

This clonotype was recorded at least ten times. CDR3 sequence reads: CASSSMGGRGETQYF. The CDR3 nucleotides are TGTGCCAGCAGCTCAATGGGGGGGCGCGGGGAGACCCAGTACTTC. The chain combines TRBV7-9 with TRBJ2-5; possible D gene TRBD2, 7 bases. The germline gives CDR1 SEHNR, CDR2 FQNEAQ (reference sequence). The CDR3 is 15 residues long. The germline V and J ends were trimmed by 4 bases and 5 bases, with 17 bases remaining between them.

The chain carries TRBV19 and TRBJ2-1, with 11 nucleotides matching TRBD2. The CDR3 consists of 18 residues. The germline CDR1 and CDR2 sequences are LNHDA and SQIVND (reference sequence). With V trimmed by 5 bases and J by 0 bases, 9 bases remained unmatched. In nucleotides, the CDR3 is TGTGCCAGTAGTGCGGAGGGACTAGCGGTTCCCTCCTACAATGAGCAGTTCTTC. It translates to CASSAEGLAVPSYNEQFF. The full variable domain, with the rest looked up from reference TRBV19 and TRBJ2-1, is DGGITQSPKYLFRKEGQNVTLSCEQNLNHDAMYWYRQDPGQGLRLIYYSQIVNDFQKGDIAEGYSVSREKKESFPLTVTSAQKNPTAFYLCASSAEGLAVPSYNEQFFGPGTRLTVL.